This T cell receptor (beta chain) was obtained from a study of blood T cell repertoires in COVID-19. The wider study: T cells, B-cell-depleted T cells, or PBMCs supplied cDNA or gDNA.

This clone was seen once. Repertoires were generated with immunoSEQ multiplex PCR, while TCRdb's copy carries only in-frame clones and drops some. This table holds about 110,000 clones, around three quarters found once. V was pared by 4 bases and J by 3 bases, with 6 bases of the junction left unmatched. The CDR3 consists of 15 residues. CDR1 SGHTA and CDR2 FQGNSA come from the germline V gene. This sequence was found in a human donor in a cohort sampled during active or convalescent COVID-19. The genes are TRBV7-2 and TRBJ2-1, with 7 bases lining up with TRBD1. Input material: peripheral blood. CDR3 DNA sequence: TGTGCCAGCAGCTCGCGTACAGGGGTCTACAATGAGCAGTTCTTC. Translation: CASSSRTGVYNEQFF.